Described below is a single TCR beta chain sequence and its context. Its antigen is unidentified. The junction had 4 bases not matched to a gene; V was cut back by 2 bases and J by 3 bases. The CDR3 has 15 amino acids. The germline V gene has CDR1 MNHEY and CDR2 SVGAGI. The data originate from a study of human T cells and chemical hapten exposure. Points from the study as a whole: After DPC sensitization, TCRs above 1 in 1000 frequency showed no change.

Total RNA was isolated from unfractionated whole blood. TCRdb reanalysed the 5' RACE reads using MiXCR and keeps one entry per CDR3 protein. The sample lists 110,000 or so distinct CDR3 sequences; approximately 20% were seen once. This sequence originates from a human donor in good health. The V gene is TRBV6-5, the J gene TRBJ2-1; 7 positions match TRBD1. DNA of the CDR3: TGTGCCAGCAGTTACGACAGGGTGCGCTACAATGAGCAGTTCTTC. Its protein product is CASSYDRVRYNEQFF.